A selection of T cell receptor beta chains follows, all from one sample in a study of Ad26.COV2.S vaccination and SARS-CoV-2 variants. TCRdb's table, derived via immunoSEQ multiplex PCR, lists solely in-frame clones and lacks some. The sample lists 330,000 or so clones; about nine tenths were seen once. The source material was peripheral blood, sampled in a trial of Ad26.COV2.S vaccine versus placebo. The receptors derive from a person aged 18 to 59 who received the Ad26.COV2.S COVID-19 vaccine or a placebo. Both conserved end residues are part of each CDR3. The D gene is left open where the match is weak. The listing skips clone size in some rows; elsewhere it reads once, few, many or a size class.

>TRBD1|TRBV28|TRBJ1-5|-
CASSSPDRVNQPQHF
TGTGCCAGCAGTTCTCCTGACAGGGTCAATCAGCCCCAGCATTTT
>-|TRBV7-2|TRBJ1-5|few
CASSSYYQPQHF
TGTGCCAGCAGCTCCTATTATCAGCCCCAGCATTTT
>-|TRBV28|TRBJ1-5|-
CASSFQPQHF
TGTGCCAGCAGTTTTCAGCCCCAGCATTTT
>TRBD1|TRBV7-8|TRBJ1-2|-
CASSLLTGGTHGYTF
TGTGCCAGCAGCCTTCTGACAGGGGGCACGCATGGCTACACCTTC
>-|TRBV7-2|TRBJ1-3|-
CASSLAGQARNTIYF
TGTGCCAGCAGCTTAGCGGGCCAGGCTCGAAACACCATATATTTT
>-|TRBV13|TRBJ1-3|few
CASSQGGNTIYF
TGTGCCAGCAGCCAAGGGGGAAACACCATATATTTT
>-|TRBV30|TRBJ1-5|-
CAWSLPGHQPQHF
TGTGCCTGGAGTCTCCCGGGGCATCAGCCCCAGCATTTT
>-|TRBV29-1|TRBJ1-1|-
CSVGASNTEAFF
TGCAGCGTTGGGGCGTCGAACACTGAAGCTTTCTTT
>TRBD2|TRBV7-2|TRBJ2-3|-
CASSLAGSTDTQYF
TGTGCCAGCAGTCTAGCGGGGAGCACAGATACGCAGTATTTT
>TRBD1|TRBV2|TRBJ1-3|-
CATRTGAGNTIYF
TGTGCCACCCGGACAGGGGCCGGAAACACCATATATTTT
>-|TRBV5-6|TRBJ2-3|-
CASSLAGEEARGTDTQYF
TGTGCCAGCAGCTTGGCCGGTGAGGAGGCCCGAGGCACAGATACGCAGTATTTT
>-|TRBV19|TRBJ1-5|-
CASSIAEAGQPQHF
TGTGCCAGTAGTATAGCGGAGGCAGGGCAGCCCCAGCATTTT
>-|TRBV7-8|TRBJ2-2|-
CASRTGYRLAGELFF
TGTGCCAGCAGGACCGGTTACCGGCTAGCCGGGGAGCTGTTTTTT
>-|TRBV25-1|TRBJ1-1|-
CASSEWRADTEAFF
TGTGCCAGCAGTGAATGGCGAGCGGACACTGAAGCTTTCTTT
>TRBD2|TRBV12-5|TRBJ2-1|-
CASGLVSSGPYNEQFF
TGTGCTAGTGGTTTGGTTTCTAGCGGTCCCTACAATGAGCAGTTCTTC
>-|TRBV30|TRBJ2-2|once
CAWSPGRDPYKPDSTGELFF
TGTGCCTGGAGCCCGGGGAGAGATCCCTACAAACCAGATAGCACCGGGGAGCTGTTTTTT
>-|TRBV25-1|TRBJ2-7|-
CASSGGEQYF
TGTGCCAGCAGTGGAGGCGAGCAGTACTTC
>-|TRBV2|TRBJ2-7|once
CASTSGAGSYEQYF
TGTGCCAGCACCTCAGGGGCCGGATCCTACGAGCAGTACTTC
>-|TRBV7-2|TRBJ1-3|-
CASSFGSSGSGNTIYF
TGTGCCAGCAGCTTCGGATCCTCGGGCTCTGGAAACACCATATATTTT
>-|TRBV9|TRBJ2-5|-
CASSVDGQQRETQYF
TGTGCCAGCAGCGTAGACGGTCAACAACGAGAGACCCAGTACTTC
>TRBD1|TRBV25-1|TRBJ1-2|-
CASSATGGGYTF
TGTGCCAGCAGTGCCACAGGGGGTGGCTACACCTTC
>TRBD1|TRBV3-1/TRBV3-2|TRBJ1-4|-
CASSQVGQAHEKLFF
TGTGCCAGCAGCCAAGTAGGACAGGCGCATGAAAAACTGTTTTTT
>TRBD1|TRBV5-1|TRBJ2-7|-
CASSSGTGAYEQYF
TGCGCCAGCAGCTCCGGGACAGGGGCCTACGAGCAGTACTTC
>-|TRBV4-3|TRBJ2-3|-
CASSQDWGSDTQYF
TGCGCCAGCAGCCAAGATTGGGGGTCAGATACGCAGTATTTT
>-|TRBV29-1|TRBJ1-5|-
CSAVWTDNQPQHF
TGCAGCGCCGTGTGGACTGACAATCAGCCCCAGCATTTT